This T cell receptor (beta chain) comes out of a study of CD8 T cells in Susac syndrome (dated by TCRdb to about 2019). In the study overall: Whether CD8+ T cell activation and differentiation in Susac syndrome was antigen driven was tested using repertoire sequencing.

V and J are truncated by 6 bases and 5 bases respectively, leaving an intervening sequence of 9 bases. Sequences SNHLY (CDR1) and FYNNEI (CDR2) are obtained from the germline V gene. The CDR3 runs 12 amino acids, cysteine and phenylalanine included. The entry retains the CDR3 DNA only, 36 bases that are in frame from base 1. High-throughput TCR beta sequencing profiled peripheral blood CD8+ and CD4+ T cells from healthy donors, Susac syndrome patients and multiple sclerosis patients. Healthy donors were included as age- and sex-matched controls. Bulk CD8+ and CD4+ T cells were purified by magnetic negative isolation, while CD8+ TEMRA cells were enriched using FACS. Blood was drawn into EDTA tubes, processed within 24 hours, and PBMCs were isolated by density gradient centrifugation. PBMCs intended for TCR sequencing were cryopreserved in liquid nitrogen and thawed later in a water bath at 37 degrees C. A purity of at least 90% was achieved for sorted or isolated CD4+, CD8+ and CD8+ TEMRA cells.

Notes on this clonotype: Its antigen is unknown. No quality values exist for individual bases; no much larger clone is one base distant.

What the research found in general, with its limitations: The number of individuals in the TCR sequencing and HLA analysis was acknowledged as relatively small.

RNA was extracted using the RNeasy kit, and about 0.45 to 1 microgram was reverse transcribed with random hexamers. The immunoSEQ multiplex PCR assay, covering 54 Vbeta and 13 Jbeta segments, was used to amplify TCR beta CDR3 regions. PCR amplification bias was corrected using a synthetic template baseline for primer optimization and computational correction. Regarding the original processing steps: Only productive sequences were kept, with reads annotated to V, D and J genes according to IMGT and analyzed in immunoSEQ Analyzer. Clonality was calculated as one minus the Shannon entropy normalized by log2 of the number of productive unique sequences. For each patient and control, public and private clones were evaluated within the 100 most prevalent clones. A clone was defined as Susac-specific if it was absent from the healthy and MS cohorts, from more than 850 published viral clones and from other ImmuneACCESS disease sequences. Starting from the raw public reads, TCRdb applied fastp trimming at Q25, assembled clones with MiXCR and retained in-frame beta chains. Each CDR3 protein appears once, grouped with its most common genes and DNA. Clone size and V and J calls follow TCRdb, not the original study. The sample table records 180,000 or so distinct CDR3 sequences; over 85% of these occur just once. The ten most abundant clones make up around 0.11% of the sample.

The sequence was obtained from a human donor in good health. This chain is built from TRBV2 and TRBJ2-3; no confident D gene assignment can be made. The material sequenced was CD4+ T cells from PBMCs. Read as DNA, the sequence is TGTGCCAGCAGCCAATGGGTAGATACGCAGTATTTT. This codes for CASSQWVDTQYF.